A single sample gave rise to the 7 T cell receptor beta chains below, sequenced in a study of T cells in Graves' hyperthyroidism and ophthalmopathy. RNA transcripts yielded amplified TCR beta CDR3 regions. The primer set for the first-round RT-PCR of the TCR CDR3 was HTBI. TCRdb re-derived calls from the multiplex PCR reads in MiXCR, one entry per CDR3 protein. The sample yields 250,000 or so distinct CDR3 sequences, nearly 15% seen once. Sequencing used blood. The receptors stem from a woman aged 45-60 years with Graves' hyperthyroidism that later progressed to Graves' ophthalmopathy.

This clonotype was recorded a few times. The rearrangement links TRBV28 to TRBJ2-1; 7 bases are a match to TRBD2. In germline, CDR1 is MDHEN, CDR2 SYDVKM. The CDR3 loop spans 13 amino acids. The ends lost 3 bases at V and 10 bases at J; junction bases unmatched: 6. CDR3 bases: TGTGCCAGCAGTTTGGGAAGGGAGGGCGAGCAGTTCTTC. As protein: CASSLGREGEQFF. The variable domain in full, completed from reference TRBV28 and TRBJ2-1, reads DVKVTQSSRYLVKRTGEKVFLECVQDMDHENMFWYRQDPGLGLRLIYFSYDVKMKEKGDIPEGYSVSREKKERFSLILESASTNQTSMYLCASSLGREGEQFFGPGTRLTVL.

Ten or more counts support this clonotype. The chain has TRBV6-1 and TRBJ2-1, with 11 bases that match TRBD2. The CDR3 has 15 amino acids. Per the germline V gene, CDR1 is MNHNS and CDR2 is SASEGT. The ends lost 7 bases at V and 9 bases at J; junction bases unmatched: 11. CDR3 coding DNA: TGTGCCAGCATCATTACTAGCGGGAGCCCTAGTGAGCAGTTCTTC. Translated, it gives CASIITSGSPSEQFF.

The gene calls are TRBV10-1 and TRBJ2-4; no clear D gene. Germline V gene data show CDR1 as WNHNN and CDR2 as SYGVQD (reference sequence). The CDR3 runs to 14 residues. V lost 6 bases, J lost 0 bases, and 9 bases lay in between. CDR3 in DNA: TGCGCCAGCAGGAGATCACTAGCCAAAAACATTCAGTACTTC. Translating gives CASRRSLAKNIQYF.

Regarding this clonotype: One base away lies a much larger clone, so this may be a sequencing read error. Because it lacks the conserved phenylalanine or tryptophan at the end, this CDR3 is likely a read error. The chain joins TRBV6-2 or TRBV6-3 to TRBJ2-3, with a weak D call TRBD1 (6 bases). V was pared by 6 bases and J by 3 bases, with 13 bases between. CDR1 MNHEY and CDR2 SVGEGT come from the germline V gene. CDR3 size: 14 residues. The CDR3 DNA follows: TGTGCCAGCAGAATGGGGGCGCTTACAGATACGCAGTATCTT. Its translation is CASRMGALTDTQYL.

This clonotype has a count of ten or more. The chain joins TRBV11-2 to TRBJ2-1; D remains unclear. Trimming pared 5 bases from V and 5 bases from J, leaving 7 bases between. CDR1 SGHAT and CDR2 FQNNGV come from the germline V gene. The CDR3 runs 12 residues. Here the CDR3 reads CASSRMDNEQFF. The DNA for the CDR3 is TGTGCCAGCAGCCGGATGGACAATGAGCAGTTCTTC. The full variable domain, in which reference TRBV11-2 and TRBJ2-1 provide the parts outside the CDR3, is EAGVAQSPRYKIIEKRQSVAFWCNPISGHATLYWYQQILGQGPKLLIQFQNNGVVDDSQLPKDRFSAERLKGVDSTLKIQPAKLEDSAVYLCASSRMDNEQFFGPGTRLTVL.

Only one count was recorded for this clonotype. Just one base apart from a much larger clone, this may be a read error. V gene TRBV5-1 combines with J gene TRBJ1-6, with unresolved D. Germline V CDR1 and CDR2: SGHRS, YFSETQ. The CDR3 sequence is 14 residues long. V was shortened by 0 bases and J by 9 bases, with 10 bases between the two germline ends. The CDR3 loop reads CASSLEGLGSPLHF. In DNA, the CDR3 is TGCGCCAGCAGCTTGGAGGGATTAGGTTCACCCCTCCACTTT.

This clonotype has at least ten counts. This sequence joins TRBV20-1 and TRBJ2-7, with 7 positions matching TRBD2. The germline CDR1 and CDR2 sequences are DFQATT and SNEGSKA (reference sequence). V gave up 0 bases and J gave up 0 bases; unmatched junction bases: 5. The CDR3 runs to 15 residues. This CDR3 reads CSAREASGLSYEQYF. The CDR3 bases are TGCAGTGCTAGAGAGGCTAGCGGCCTCTCCTACGAGCAGTACTTC.